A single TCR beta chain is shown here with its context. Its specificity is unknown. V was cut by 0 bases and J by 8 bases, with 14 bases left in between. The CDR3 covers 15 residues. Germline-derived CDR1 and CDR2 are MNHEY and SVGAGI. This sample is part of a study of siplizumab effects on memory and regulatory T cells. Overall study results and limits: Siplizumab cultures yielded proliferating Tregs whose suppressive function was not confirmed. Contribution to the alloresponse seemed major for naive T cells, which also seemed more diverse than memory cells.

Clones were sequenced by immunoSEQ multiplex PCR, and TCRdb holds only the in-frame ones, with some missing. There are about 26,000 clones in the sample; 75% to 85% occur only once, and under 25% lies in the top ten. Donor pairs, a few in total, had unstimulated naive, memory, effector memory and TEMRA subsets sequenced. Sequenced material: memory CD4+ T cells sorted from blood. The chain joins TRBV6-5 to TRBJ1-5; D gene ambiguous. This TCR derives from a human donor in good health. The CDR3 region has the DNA TGTGCCAGCAGTTACTCGATCAACGGTAGGGAGCCCCAGCATTTT. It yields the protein CASSYSINGREPQHF.